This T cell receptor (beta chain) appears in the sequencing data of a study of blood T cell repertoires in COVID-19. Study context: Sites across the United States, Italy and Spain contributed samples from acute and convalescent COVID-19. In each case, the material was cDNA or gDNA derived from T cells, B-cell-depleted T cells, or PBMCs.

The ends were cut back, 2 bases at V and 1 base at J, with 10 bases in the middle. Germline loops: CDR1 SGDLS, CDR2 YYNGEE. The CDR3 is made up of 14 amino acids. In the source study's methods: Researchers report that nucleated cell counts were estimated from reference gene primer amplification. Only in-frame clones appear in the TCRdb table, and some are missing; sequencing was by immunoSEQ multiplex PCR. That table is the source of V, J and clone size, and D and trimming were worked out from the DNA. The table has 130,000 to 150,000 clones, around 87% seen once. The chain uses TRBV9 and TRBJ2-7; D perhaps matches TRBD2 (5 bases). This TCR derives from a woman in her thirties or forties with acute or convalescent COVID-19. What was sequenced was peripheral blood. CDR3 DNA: TGTGCCAGCAGCGTCTCGACTAATTCCTACGAGCAGTACTTC. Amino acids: CASSVSTNSYEQYF.